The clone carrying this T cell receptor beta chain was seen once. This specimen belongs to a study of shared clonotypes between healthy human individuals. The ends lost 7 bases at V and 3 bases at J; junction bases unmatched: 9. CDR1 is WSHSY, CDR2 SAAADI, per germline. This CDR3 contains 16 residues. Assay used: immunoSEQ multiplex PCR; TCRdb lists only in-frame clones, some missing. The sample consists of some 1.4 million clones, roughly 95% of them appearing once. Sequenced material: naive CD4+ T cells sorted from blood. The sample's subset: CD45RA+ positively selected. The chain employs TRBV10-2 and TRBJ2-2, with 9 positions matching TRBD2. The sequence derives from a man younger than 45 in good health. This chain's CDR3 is CASIPRGREYTGELFF. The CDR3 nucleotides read TGCGCCAGCATCCCCCGCGGGAGGGAATACACCGGGGAGCTGTTTTTT.